The rows below give T cell receptor beta chains drawn from one sample of a study of T cell responses to AZD1222 COVID-19 vaccine. TCRdb's copy holds only in-frame clones and misses some; the assay was immunoSEQ multiplex PCR. The data contain 110,000 to 150,000 clones, about 90% of them singletons. The source was peripheral blood, collected on day 0 of AZD1222 vaccination. These receptors were taken from an adult in good health. Both conserved end residues are part of each CDR3. The order of the fields is clone size, V gene, D gene, J gene, CDR3 DNA, CDR3 protein. A D gene is named only where the DNA matches it firmly. Size values are once, few and many counts, or a class for expanded clones, and some rows have none.

clone_size: -; v_call: TRBV5-1; d_call: -; j_call: TRBJ2-2; cdr3_nt: TGCGCCAGCAGCTCCCGGTACGGGGAGCTGTTTTTT; cdr3_aa: CASSSRYGELFF
clone_size: -; v_call: TRBV28; d_call: -; j_call: TRBJ2-7; cdr3_nt: TGTGCCAGCACGGAGGGCACTCTCTACGAGCAGTACTTC; cdr3_aa: CASTEGTLYEQYF
clone_size: -; v_call: TRBV10-1; d_call: -; j_call: TRBJ2-7; cdr3_nt: TGCGCCAGCAGTGAAACCAGCCGCTACGAGCAGTACTTC; cdr3_aa: CASSETSRYEQYF
clone_size: -; v_call: TRBV3-1/TRBV3-2; d_call: TRBD2; j_call: TRBJ2-5; cdr3_nt: TGTGCCAGCAGCCAAAACCCCGGACTAGCGGGAGGGAGAGAGACCCAGTACTTC; cdr3_aa: CASSQNPGLAGGRETQYF
clone_size: few; v_call: TRBV19; d_call: -; j_call: TRBJ2-7; cdr3_nt: TGTGCCGCCCGTGGGACTGGCACCTACGAGCAGTACTTC; cdr3_aa: CAARGTGTYEQYF
clone_size: -; v_call: TRBV7-2; d_call: TRBD1; j_call: TRBJ2-7; cdr3_nt: TGTGCCAGCAGCTTAGGGACAGGGTACTCCTACGAGCAGTACTTC; cdr3_aa: CASSLGTGYSYEQYF
clone_size: -; v_call: TRBV30; d_call: -; j_call: TRBJ1-4; cdr3_nt: TGTGCCTGGAGTGAACTCCGCCCCCCTCGGACAGTTAATGAAAAACTGTTTTTT; cdr3_aa: CAWSELRPPRTVNEKLFF
clone_size: -; v_call: TRBV25-1; d_call: -; j_call: TRBJ1-3; cdr3_nt: TGTGCCAGCAGCGAGGAGGGACGCAAAAACACCATATATTTT; cdr3_aa: CASSEEGRKNTIYF
clone_size: -; v_call: TRBV27; d_call: -; j_call: TRBJ1-4; cdr3_nt: TGTGCCAGCTCTACCAGGTTGACTAATGAAAAACTGTTTTTT; cdr3_aa: CASSTRLTNEKLFF
clone_size: -; v_call: TRBV6-8; d_call: -; j_call: TRBJ2-7; cdr3_nt: TGTGCCAGCAGAGTATCCCGTCAGACACCGAAGGGTTACGAGCAGTACTTC; cdr3_aa: CASRVSRQTPKGYEQYF
clone_size: -; v_call: TRBV27; d_call: -; j_call: TRBJ1-1; cdr3_nt: TGTGCCAGCAGCTTGGGACCTAACACTGAAGCTTTCTTT; cdr3_aa: CASSLGPNTEAFF
clone_size: -; v_call: TRBV4-3; d_call: -; j_call: TRBJ2-5; cdr3_nt: TGCGCCAGCAGCCAAGAGGTGGCAGGGTACGAGACCCAGTACTTC; cdr3_aa: CASSQEVAGYETQYF
clone_size: -; v_call: TRBV27; d_call: TRBD2; j_call: TRBJ2-7; cdr3_nt: TGTGCCAGCAGTGACCGCCTTCTAGCGGGAGGGCCCGGCGAGCAGTACTTC; cdr3_aa: CASSDRLLAGGPGEQYF
clone_size: -; v_call: TRBV7-9; d_call: -; j_call: TRBJ2-2; cdr3_nt: TGTGCCAGCAGCCAGGCGGCGGTGGGCGTGGGGGAGCTGTTTTTT; cdr3_aa: CASSQAAVGVGELFF
clone_size: -; v_call: TRBV5-1; d_call: TRBD1; j_call: TRBJ2-2; cdr3_nt: TGCGCCAGCAGCCCCTCGGTGACAGGGGATAGATCCGGGGAGCTGTTTTTT; cdr3_aa: CASSPSVTGDRSGELFF
clone_size: once; v_call: TRBV10-3; d_call: -; j_call: TRBJ1-2; cdr3_nt: TGTGCCATCAGTGATGCTAACTATGGCTACACCTTC; cdr3_aa: CAISDANYGYTF
clone_size: -; v_call: TRBV12-5; d_call: TRBD2; j_call: TRBJ2-5; cdr3_nt: TGTGCTAGTGGAGATCCTACTAGCGGGAGAAGGGGAGAGACCCAGTACTTC; cdr3_aa: CASGDPTSGRRGETQYF
clone_size: -; v_call: TRBV6-5; d_call: -; j_call: TRBJ2-7; cdr3_nt: TGTGCCAGCAGCCGATTTACAGGGAACGAGCAGTACTTC; cdr3_aa: CASSRFTGNEQYF
clone_size: -; v_call: TRBV7-2; d_call: -; j_call: TRBJ2-7; cdr3_nt: TGTGCCAGCAGCTTAGTTCCCTCCTACGAGCAGTACTTC; cdr3_aa: CASSLVPSYEQYF
clone_size: -; v_call: TRBV2; d_call: -; j_call: TRBJ1-2; cdr3_nt: TGTGCCAGCAGTGAAAGGAGCTATGGCTACACCTTC; cdr3_aa: CASSERSYGYTF
clone_size: -; v_call: TRBV9; d_call: -; j_call: TRBJ2-1; cdr3_nt: TGTGCCAGCAGCGTTGGTGGGGGAAACAATGAGCAGTTCTTC; cdr3_aa: CASSVGGGNNEQFF
clone_size: -; v_call: TRBV23-1; d_call: TRBD1; j_call: TRBJ2-7; cdr3_nt: TGCGCCAGCAGTCAACCCTTCCGGGACAGGGGAACCTACGAGCAGTACTTC; cdr3_aa: CASSQPFRDRGTYEQYF
clone_size: -; v_call: TRBV5-4; d_call: TRBD2; j_call: TRBJ2-1; cdr3_nt: TGTGCCAGCAGCTTTGAACTAGCGGGTGGTAATGAGCAGTTCTTC; cdr3_aa: CASSFELAGGNEQFF
clone_size: -; v_call: TRBV7-2; d_call: -; j_call: TRBJ2-2; cdr3_nt: TGTGCCAGCAGCTTACTGGCGGAGAACACCGGGGAGCTGTTTTTT; cdr3_aa: CASSLLAENTGELFF
clone_size: -; v_call: TRBV9; d_call: -; j_call: TRBJ2-1; cdr3_nt: TGTGCCAGCAGCGTAGGCTCTCGGGGCGGCAATGAGCAGTTCTTC; cdr3_aa: CASSVGSRGGNEQFF
clone_size: -; v_call: TRBV12-3/TRBV12-4; d_call: TRBD2; j_call: TRBJ2-1; cdr3_nt: TGTGCCAGCAGCCTCTCTGGCGGGGGGACGCAGTTCTTC; cdr3_aa: CASSLSGGGTQFF
clone_size: -; v_call: TRBV9; d_call: -; j_call: TRBJ1-4; cdr3_nt: TGTGCCAGCAACCCGTTCAGGGACCCAGGGGCCGGCCCCGCAACTAATGAAAAACTGTTTTTT; cdr3_aa: CASNPFRDPGAGPATNEKLFF
clone_size: -; v_call: TRBV28; d_call: TRBD1; j_call: TRBJ1-1; cdr3_nt: TGTGCCAGCAGTCCGGACAGGGGTTGGGCTGAAGCTTTCTTT; cdr3_aa: CASSPDRGWAEAFF
clone_size: -; v_call: TRBV12-5; d_call: -; j_call: TRBJ1-5; cdr3_nt: TGTGCTAGTGGTTCGTTGATCTATCAGCCCCAGCATTTT; cdr3_aa: CASGSLIYQPQHF
clone_size: -; v_call: TRBV11-2; d_call: -; j_call: TRBJ1-6; cdr3_nt: TGTGCCAGCAGCTTACCGGGTAATTCACCCCTCCACTTT; cdr3_aa: CASSLPGNSPLHF
clone_size: -; v_call: TRBV14; d_call: -; j_call: TRBJ2-7; cdr3_nt: TGTGCCAGCAGCCCTAGGAGCGGAGGGGTCTACGAGCAGTACTTC; cdr3_aa: CASSPRSGGVYEQYF
clone_size: -; v_call: TRBV10-1; d_call: -; j_call: TRBJ2-2; cdr3_nt: TGCGCCAGCAGTGTTTTCAGGGAAACCGGGGAGCTGTTTTTT; cdr3_aa: CASSVFRETGELFF
clone_size: -; v_call: TRBV28; d_call: TRBD1; j_call: TRBJ1-1; cdr3_nt: TGTGCCAGCAGTTTGTATCGCAGGGGGGGCGCTGAAGCTTTCTTT; cdr3_aa: CASSLYRRGGAEAFF
clone_size: -; v_call: TRBV28; d_call: -; j_call: TRBJ1-5; cdr3_nt: TGTGCCAGCAGCCCCTTCATCAATCAGCCCCAGCATTTT; cdr3_aa: CASSPFINQPQHF
clone_size: -; v_call: TRBV20-1; d_call: TRBD2; j_call: TRBJ2-1; cdr3_nt: TGCAGTGCTAGTCCTCTAGCGGTCTCCTACAATGAGCAGTTCTTC; cdr3_aa: CSASPLAVSYNEQFF
clone_size: -; v_call: TRBV19; d_call: -; j_call: TRBJ2-1; cdr3_nt: TGTGCCAGTAGTATTGGGCCGGGACAAAACTCGTTCTTC; cdr3_aa: CASSIGPGQNSFF
clone_size: -; v_call: TRBV10-1; d_call: -; j_call: TRBJ1-3; cdr3_nt: TGCGCCAGCAATCCCGGACCTGGAAACACCATATATTTT; cdr3_aa: CASNPGPGNTIYF
clone_size: -; v_call: TRBV15; d_call: -; j_call: TRBJ1-5; cdr3_nt: TGTGCCACCGACGGGGGAGATAGCAATCAGCCCCAGCATTTT; cdr3_aa: CATDGGDSNQPQHF
clone_size: -; v_call: TRBV10-1; d_call: TRBD1; j_call: TRBJ1-2; cdr3_nt: TGCGCCAGCAGATTACTGAGACAGGGGCCGCCACCCTCCAAGTTGGACTATGGCTACACCTTC; cdr3_aa: CASRLLRQGPPPSKLDYGYTF
clone_size: -; v_call: TRBV19; d_call: -; j_call: TRBJ2-1; cdr3_nt: TGTGCCAGTAGTCTTTTCCAGAGGCAGTTCTTC; cdr3_aa: CASSLFQRQFF
clone_size: -; v_call: TRBV27; d_call: -; j_call: TRBJ2-3; cdr3_nt: TGTGCCAGCAGTCCACTAGGGGGCACAGATACGCAGTATTTT; cdr3_aa: CASSPLGGTDTQYF
clone_size: -; v_call: TRBV28; d_call: -; j_call: TRBJ2-7; cdr3_nt: TGTGCCAGCAGTCCGACCCATATCGAGCAGTACTTC; cdr3_aa: CASSPTHIEQYF